This T cell receptor (beta chain) was recorded in a study of technical replicates of blood from a few donors. Some clones are missing from TCRdb's copy, which holds only in-frame ones; the method was immunoSEQ multiplex PCR. This table holds around 93,000 clones, roughly 94% found once. CDR3 size: 13 residues. V trimming: 8 bases; J trimming: 6 bases; junction bases outside the gene matches: 4. Germline V gene lookup returns CDR1 MNHNS and CDR2 SASEGT. What was sequenced was T cells isolated from PBMCs. The clonotype originates from a human donor in good health. The rearrangement joins TRBV6-1 to TRBJ2-1, with 10 bases identical to TRBD2. CDR3 coding DNA: TGTGCCAGCCGGCTAGCGGGAGCCAATGAGCAGTTCTTC. This translates into CASRLAGANEQFF.